This entry is about one T cell receptor beta chain. This entry is derived from a study of blood T cell repertoires in COVID-19. Study details: The study drew acute and convalescent COVID-19 samples from the United States, Italy and Spain.

Germline V gives CDR1 MDHEN, CDR2 SYDVKM. V lost 8 bases, J lost 4 bases, and 17 bases lay in between. The CDR3 sequence is 14 residues long. Some clones are missing from TCRdb's copy, which holds only in-frame ones; the method was immunoSEQ multiplex PCR. The sample has 90,000 to 130,000 clones; around 86% are singletons. The V call is TRBV28, the J call TRBJ1-1; a weak D match, TRBD1 (5 bases). The clonotype originates from a man aged 65 to 85 with acute or convalescent COVID-19. Sequences were obtained from peripheral blood. DNA for the CDR3: TGTGCCAGCCCCGGGAAGGAGGGGATCACTGAAGCTTTCTTT. As protein: CASPGKEGITEAFF.